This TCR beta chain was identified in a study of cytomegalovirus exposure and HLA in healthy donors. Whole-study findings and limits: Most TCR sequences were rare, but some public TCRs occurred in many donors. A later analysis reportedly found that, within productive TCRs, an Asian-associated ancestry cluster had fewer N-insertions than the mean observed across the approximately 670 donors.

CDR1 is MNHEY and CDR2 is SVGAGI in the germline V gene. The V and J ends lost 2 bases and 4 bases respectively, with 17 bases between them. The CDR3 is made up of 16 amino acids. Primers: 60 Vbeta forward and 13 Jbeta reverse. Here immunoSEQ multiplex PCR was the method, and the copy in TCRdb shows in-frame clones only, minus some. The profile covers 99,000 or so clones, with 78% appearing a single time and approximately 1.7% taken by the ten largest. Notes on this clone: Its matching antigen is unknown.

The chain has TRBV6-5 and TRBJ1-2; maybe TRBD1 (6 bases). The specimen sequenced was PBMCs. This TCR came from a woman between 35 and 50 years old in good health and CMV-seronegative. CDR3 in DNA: TGTGCCAGCAGTTACACCGAGACAGGAGTCGTCTATGGCTACACCTTC. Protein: CASSYTETGVVYGYTF.